The 27 T cell receptor beta chains below come from one sample, sequenced in a study of cytomegalovirus exposure and HLA in healthy donors (dated by TCRdb to about 2017). Receptor libraries were prepared by the immunoSEQ multiplex PCR assay. For the multiplex PCR, a mixture combining 60 forward primers for TCR Vbeta segments and 13 reverse primers for TCR Jbeta segments was used. Drawn from immuneACCESS, this table holds only the in-frame rearrangements with V and J called that TCRdb kept. Clones are partly lost; checked studies trace under half to an unresolved V gene and leave the rest unexplained. This sample gives around 140,000 clones in total; around four fifths of them show up just once. The ten biggest clones cover around a tenth of the sample. Sequences were obtained from PBMCs. The receptors here all came from a woman aged 55-69 years in good health and CMV-seropositive.

This clone was observed a handful of times. The chain employs TRBV10-3 and TRBJ2-2; 7 bases map to TRBD2. Germline loops: CDR1 ENHRY, CDR2 SYGVKD. The CDR3 extends over 17 amino acids. The V and J ends lost 6 bases and 4 bases, in that order; junction bases with no gene match: 14. The CDR3 nucleotides are TGTGCCATCAGGGACGGAGGGGCGGGAGCCTCCACCGGGGAGCTGTTTTTT. Encoded protein: CAIRDGGAGASTGELFF.

The CDR3 nucleotides are TGCGCCAGCGGCCAGGGTCAGGGGGGCAAAGAGACCCAGTACTTC. Its translation: CASGQGQGGKETQYF. The J gene is TRBJ2-5, the V gene TRBV5-1; perhaps TRBD1 as D (7 bases). The V gene's germline CDR1 is SGHRS and CDR2 YFSETQ. The V end lost 7 bases, the J end lost 3 bases, and 19 bases lay between the germline ends. The CDR3 loop spans 15 amino acids.

By share, this clone counts as medium-sized (0.01 to 0.1%). V gene TRBV19 combines with J gene TRBJ2-3; D unresolved. This CDR3 has 13 residues. The germline V gene has CDR1 LNHDA and CDR2 SQIVND (reference sequence). The V gene lost 3 bases and the J gene lost 2 bases, with 6 bases spanning the gap. The CDR3 nucleotides read TGTGCCAGTAGTATCTCAGACACAGATACGCAGTATTTT. It yields the protein CASSISDTDTQYF.

V is TRBV5-6 and J is TRBJ1-5; D may be TRBD1 (6 bases). V lost 4 bases, J lost 9 bases, and 11 bases lay in between. The CDR3 runs 12 residues. Germline assignment: CDR1 SGHDT and CDR2 YYEEEE. This CDR3 is CASSRGGGPQHF. The CDR3 nucleotides are TGTGCCAGCAGCAGGGGAGGGGGGCCCCAGCATTTT.

This clone occurred once. CDR3 amino acids: CASSSAGWDTEAFF. As DNA, the CDR3 is TGCGCCAGCAGCTCGGCAGGGTGGGACACTGAAGCTTTCTTT. The chain joins TRBV5-1 to TRBJ1-1; tentatively, D is TRBD1 (5 bases). The V and J ends lost 3 bases and 3 bases respectively, with 12 bases between them. This CDR3 has 14 amino acids. Looked up from germline, CDR1 is SGHRS and CDR2 is YFSETQ.

This chain joins TRBV6-1 and TRBJ2-7; perhaps TRBD2 as D (6 bases). The V and J ends lost 7 bases and 2 bases respectively, with 9 bases between them. The germline V gene encodes CDR1 MNHNS and CDR2 SASEGT. CDR3 length: 12 amino acids. CDR3 coding DNA: TGTGCCAGCACGCGGGGAACCTACGAGCAGTACTTC. It codes for CASTRGTYEQYF.

This clone has only a few counts. This chain joins TRBV6-5 and TRBJ1-1; 7 bases match TRBD1. The germline V gene has CDR1 MNHEY and CDR2 SVGAGI. V lost 6 bases and J lost 7; bases outside the gene matches: 11. The CDR3 has 14 residues. The CDR3 reads CASSPRTGGIEAFF. The CDR3 nucleotides read TGTGCCAGCAGCCCTCGGACAGGTGGGATTGAAGCTTTCTTT.

The chain joins TRBV6-4 to TRBJ2-1, with a possible D match to TRBD2 (6 bases). Trimming removed 9 bases at V and 4 bases at J, with 19 bases between. This CDR3 is 15 amino acids long. Germline-derived CDR1 and CDR2 are MRHNA and SNTAGT. The CDR3 spells CASAPGGEDYNEQFF. CDR3 DNA: TGTGCCAGTGCCCCGGGCGGGGAGGATTACAATGAGCAGTTCTTC.

The genes are TRBV7-9 and TRBJ1-3; D is unclear. CDR3 size: 13 residues. CDR1 is SEHNR, CDR2 FQNEAQ, per germline (reference sequence). With 3 bases removed from V and 4 bases from J, the gap between germline ends came to 7 bases. The CDR3 DNA follows: TGTGCCAGCAGCTTTGTGGAGGGAAACACCATATATTTT. It encodes CASSFVEGNTIYF.

V and J are TRBV6-6 and TRBJ2-7; D gene unclear. Germline lookup yields CDR1 MNHNY and CDR2 SVGAGI (reference sequence). V was trimmed by 5 bases and J by 1 base, leaving 15 bases between them. The length of the CDR3 is 15 residues. The CDR3 sequence is CASSPLIGGSYEQYF. The CDR3, as DNA: TGTGCCAGCAGTCCCCTTATTGGCGGTTCCTACGAGCAGTACTTC.

This clone was seen only once. One end of the junction does not line up with germline, which may come from a read error. The rearrangement uses TRBV29-1 and TRBJ2-1; 8 nucleotides line up with TRBD1. CDR1 is SQVTM, CDR2 ANQGSEA, per germline. This CDR3 contains 14 residues. The CDR3 sequence is CSVLQGAGYSEQFF. The CDR3 DNA follows: TGCAGCGTCCTCCAGGGGGCGGGTTACAGTGAGCAGTTCTTC.

This chain joins TRBV7-6 and TRBJ2-1; 8 bases line up with TRBD2. CDR1 is SGHVS, CDR2 FNYEAQ, per germline. This CDR3 has 14 amino acids. Trimming at V came to 5 bases and at J to 12 bases, leaving 12 bases not matched to a gene. CDR3: CASSRGGGNRVQFF. CDR3 in DNA: TGTGCCAGCAGCCGGGGGGGCGGGAATCGCGTGCAGTTCTTC.

This chain joins TRBV4-3 and TRBJ1-1; a possible D gene is TRBD1 (5 bases). This CDR3 spans 14 amino acids. V was cut by 4 bases and J by 1 base, with 10 bases left in between. Germline CDR1 LGHNA, CDR2 YSLEER. The CDR3, as DNA: TGCGCCAGCAGCCTCACTACAGGGAACACTGAAGCTTTCTTT. This gives the protein CASSLTTGNTEAFF.

The chain carries TRBV28 and TRBJ2-3; 8 bases map to TRBD1. The V and J ends lost 3 bases and 1 base, in that order; junction bases with no gene match: 3. The CDR3 covers 15 residues. Per the germline V gene, CDR1 is MDHEN and CDR2 is SYDVKM. CDR3 region: CASSFGQGGTDTQYF. The CDR3 nucleotides read TGTGCCAGCAGTTTCGGACAGGGAGGCACAGATACGCAGTATTTT.

V gene TRBV27 combines with J gene TRBJ2-7, with 8 positions matching TRBD1. Germline V gives CDR1 MNHEY, CDR2 SMNVEV (reference sequence). Germline trimming cut 2 bases from V and 1 base from J; bases unmatched to any gene: 7. This CDR3 has 16 amino acids. The CDR3 reads CASSLRGTGYSYEQYF. The CDR3 bases are TGTGCCAGCAGTTTAAGGGGGACAGGTTATTCCTACGAGCAGTACTTC.

This CDR3 is CASSVWDSSGNTIYF. CDR3 DNA: TGTGCCAGCAGCGTATGGGACAGCTCTGGAAACACCATATATTTT. The genes are TRBV9 and TRBJ1-3, with 7 bases identical to TRBD1. The germline V gene has CDR1 SGDLS and CDR2 YYNGEE. This CDR3 spans 15 amino acids. Trimming removed 1 base from V and 0 bases from J; junction bases left unmatched: 1.

Only one count was recorded for this clone. The chain has TRBV6-1 and TRBJ2-7, with 7 bases identical to TRBD2. CDR1 is MNHNS, CDR2 SASEGT, per germline. CDR3 length: 16 residues. Trimming at V came to 4 bases and at J to 1 base, leaving 10 bases not matched to a gene. CDR3 residues: CASSGRDYMNSYEQYF. In DNA, the CDR3 is TGTGCCAGCAGTGGCCGGGACTACATGAATTCCTACGAGCAGTACTTC.

The chain links TRBV4-3 to TRBJ2-5, with TRBD2 identical over 9 bases. V dropped 0 bases and J dropped 5; count of bases not matched to a gene: 4. CDR1 and CDR2 from the germline V gene are LGHNA and YSLEER. The CDR3 has 15 residues. CDR3 in DNA: TGCGCCAGCAGCCAAGATTTAGCGGGAGTGGAGACCCAGTACTTC. Translating gives CASSQDLAGVETQYF.

On this clone: Mismatch with germline at one junction end may stem from a read error. The rearrangement uses TRBV5-1 and TRBJ1-2; a possible D gene is TRBD1 (5 bases). Per the germline V gene, CDR1 is SGHRS and CDR2 is YFSETQ. This CDR3 is built from 13 residues. The CDR3, as DNA: TGCGCCAGCAGCAACCGGGGAGGGGCGGAATCCCACTTC. This codes for CASSNRGGAESHF.

This sequence joins TRBV10-3 and TRBJ2-3; D is perhaps TRBD1 (5 bases). This CDR3 is built from 15 residues. The germline V gene has CDR1 ENHRY and CDR2 SYGVKD. Trimming shortened V by 3 bases and J by 4 bases, and 14 bases separated the two germline ends. DNA for the CDR3: TGTGCCATCAGTGATCCAGGGCAAGCAGCAGATACGCAGTATTTT. Translation: CAISDPGQAADTQYF.

The chain combines TRBV5-1 with TRBJ1-1; TRBD1 agrees at 7 bases. Germline V CDR1 and CDR2: SGHRS, YFSETQ. CDR3 length: 14 amino acids. After removal of 1 base from V and 3 bases from J, the junction contained 3 bases not matched to a gene. CDR3 bases: TGCGCCAGCAGCTTGCTAGGGGGCGACACTGAAGCTTTCTTT. Residues: CASSLLGGDTEAFF.

The chain recombines TRBV19 with TRBJ1-5; 10 bases align to TRBD1. Germline trimming cut 10 bases from V and 1 base from J; bases unmatched to any gene: 4. The CDR3 is 14 amino acids. Per the germline V gene, CDR1 is LNHDA and CDR2 is SQIVND (reference sequence). Here the CDR3 DNA reads TGTGCCACTGACAGGGGGCTAAGCAATCAGCCCCAGCATTTT. Translating gives CATDRGLSNQPQHF.

The rearrangement joins TRBV7-2 to TRBJ1-1; D is possibly TRBD1 (6 bases). V was pared by 2 bases and J by 4 bases, with 11 bases between. This CDR3 comprises 14 residues. Germline values: CDR1 SGHTA, CDR2 FQGNSA. The CDR3 sequence: CASSLRQGTTEAFF. In DNA, the CDR3 is TGTGCCAGCAGCTTACGGCAGGGGACCACTGAAGCTTTCTTT.

The sample holds one count of this clone. This sequence joins TRBV14 and TRBJ2-7; 9 nucleotides line up with TRBD1. This CDR3 has 16 amino acids. CDR1 is SGHDN and CDR2 is FVKESK in the germline V gene. After removal of 2 bases from V and 2 bases from J, the junction contained 7 bases not matched to a gene. In DNA, the CDR3 is TGTGCCAGCAGCCAATTAGGACAGGGGCGAGCCTACGAGCAGTACTTC. Encoded protein: CASSQLGQGRAYEQYF.

The V gene is TRBV7-2, the J gene TRBJ2-5; no firm D call. V was clipped by 3 bases and J by 1 base, with 6 bases between them. The CDR3 spans 13 residues. CDR1 and CDR2 (germline): SGHTA, FQGNSA. In DNA, the CDR3 is TGTGCCAGCAGCTTTACTGTCCAAGAGACCCAGTACTTC. Translated: CASSFTVQETQYF.

V gene TRBV19 combines with J gene TRBJ2-1, with 7 bases aligning to TRBD2. Germline lookup yields CDR1 LNHDA and CDR2 SQIVND (reference sequence). After removal of 5 bases from V and 9 bases from J, the junction contained 10 bases not matched to a gene. The CDR3 is made up of 14 amino acids. The CDR3 region is CASSRLAEASEQFF. The CDR3 nucleotides are TGTGCCAGTAGTCGTCTAGCGGAGGCAAGTGAGCAGTTCTTC. The entire variable domain, with the rest obtained from reference TRBV19 and TRBJ2-1, is as follows: DGGITQSPKYLFRKEGQNVTLSCEQNLNHDAMYWYRQDPGQGLRLIYYSQIVNDFQKGDIAEGYSVSREKKESFPLTVTSAQKNPTAFYLCASSRLAEASEQFFGPGTRLTVL.

This clone has only a few counts. The chain uses TRBV4-1 and TRBJ2-7, with TRBD2 matching over 7 bases. Germline loops: CDR1 MGHRA, CDR2 YSYEKL. The CDR3 is 16 amino acids. V trimming: 1 base; J trimming: 1 base; junction bases outside the gene matches: 7. CDR3 coding DNA: TGCGCCAGCAGCCAAGTGGTACCGGGACTATCCTACGAGCAGTACTTC. It translates to CASSQVVPGLSYEQYF.